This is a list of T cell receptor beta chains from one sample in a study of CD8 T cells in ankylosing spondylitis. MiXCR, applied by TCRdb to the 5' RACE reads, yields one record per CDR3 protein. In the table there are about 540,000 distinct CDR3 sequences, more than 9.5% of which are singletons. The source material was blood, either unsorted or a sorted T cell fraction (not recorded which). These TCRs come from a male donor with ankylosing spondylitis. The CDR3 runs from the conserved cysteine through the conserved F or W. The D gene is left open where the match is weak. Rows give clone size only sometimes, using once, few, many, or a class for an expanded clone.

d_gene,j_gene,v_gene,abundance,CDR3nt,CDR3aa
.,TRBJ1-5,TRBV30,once,TGTGCCTGGAACCCGGGTATACGTCAGCCCCAGCATTTT,CAWNPGIRQPQHF
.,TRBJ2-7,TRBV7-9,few,TGTGCCAGCAGCTTAGGACAGACAAGCTACGAGCAGTACTTC,CASSLGQTSYEQYF
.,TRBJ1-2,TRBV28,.,TGTGCCAGCAGTTTATTCGGGGGTGGCTACACCTTC,CASSLFGGGYTF
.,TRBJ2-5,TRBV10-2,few,TGCGCCAGCAGCGTCCGGGACTTACAAGAGACCCAGTACTTC,CASSVRDLQETQYF
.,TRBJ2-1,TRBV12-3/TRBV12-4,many,TGTGCCAGCAGCCGAGTTCCCGGGCAGGGGACTGGGAATGAGCAGTTCTTC,CASSRVPGQGTGNEQFF
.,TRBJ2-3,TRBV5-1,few,TGCGCCAGCAGCTTGGGTAACCGGGGGGATACGCAGTATTTT,CASSLGNRGDTQYF
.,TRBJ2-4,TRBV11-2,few,TGTGCCAGCAGCTTAGATCGTGGAGCCTGGGACATTCAGTACTTC,CASSLDRGAWDIQYF
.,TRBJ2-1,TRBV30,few,TGTGCCTGGAGGATGGACACCAATGAGCAGTTCTTC,CAWRMDTNEQFF
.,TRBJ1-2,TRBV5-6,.,TGTGCCAGCAGCTTGGTTGTGGGAAGGTATGGCTACACCTTC,CASSLVVGRYGYTF
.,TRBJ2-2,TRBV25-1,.,TGTGCCAGCAGTATAAGGGGCAACACCGGGGAGCTGTCTTTT,CASSIRGNTGELSF
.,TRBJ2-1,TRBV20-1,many,TGCAGTGCTAGAGACCGGGGGCTTCCTTCGGAAGAGCAGTTCTTC,CSARDRGLPSEEQFF
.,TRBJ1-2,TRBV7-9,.,TGTGCCAGCAGCCGAGGGTCAAGACCCTATGGCTACACCTTC,CASSRGSRPYGYTF
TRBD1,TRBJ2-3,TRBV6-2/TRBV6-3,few,TGTGCCAGCAGTCAACGTCCCGGGACAGGGGGCACAGATACGCAGTATTTT,CASSQRPGTGGTDTQYF
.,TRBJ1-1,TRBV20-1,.,TGCAGTGCAATTGGCCTTTCCGGGACAACCAACACTGAAGCTTTCTTT,CSAIGLSGTTNTEAFF
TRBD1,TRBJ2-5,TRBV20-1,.,TGCAGTGTTAGAGAGGGGGCGGGTAAAGAGACCCAGTACTTC,CSVREGAGKETQYF